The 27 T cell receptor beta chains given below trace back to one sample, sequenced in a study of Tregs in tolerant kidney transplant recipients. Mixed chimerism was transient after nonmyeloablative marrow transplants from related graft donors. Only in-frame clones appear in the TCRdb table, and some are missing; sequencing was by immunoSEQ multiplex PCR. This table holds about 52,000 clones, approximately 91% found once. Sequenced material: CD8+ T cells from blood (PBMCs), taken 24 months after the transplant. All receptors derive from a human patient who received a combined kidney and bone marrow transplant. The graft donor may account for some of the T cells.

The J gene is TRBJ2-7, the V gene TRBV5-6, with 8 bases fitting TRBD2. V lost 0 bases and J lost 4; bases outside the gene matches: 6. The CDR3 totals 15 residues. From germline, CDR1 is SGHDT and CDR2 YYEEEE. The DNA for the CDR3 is TGTGCCAGCAGCTTGGCCCCGGGACTAGTTTACGAGCAGTACTTC. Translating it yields CASSLAPGLVYEQYF.

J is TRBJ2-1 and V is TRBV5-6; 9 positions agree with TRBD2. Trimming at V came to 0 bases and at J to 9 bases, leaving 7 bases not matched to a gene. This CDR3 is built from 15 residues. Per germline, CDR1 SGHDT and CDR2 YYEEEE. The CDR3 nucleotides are TGTGCCAGCAGCTTGGTGGGCGGGGGGGCCGTTGAGCAGTTCTTC. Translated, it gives CASSLVGGGAVEQFF.

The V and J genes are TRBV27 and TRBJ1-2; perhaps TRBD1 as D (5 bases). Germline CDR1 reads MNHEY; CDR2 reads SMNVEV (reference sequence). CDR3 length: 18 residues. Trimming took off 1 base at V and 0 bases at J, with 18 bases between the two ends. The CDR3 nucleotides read TGTGCCAGCAGTTTATGGGCGGGACGGCGAGAGACTAACTATGGCTACACCTTC. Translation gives CASSLWAGRRETNYGYTF.

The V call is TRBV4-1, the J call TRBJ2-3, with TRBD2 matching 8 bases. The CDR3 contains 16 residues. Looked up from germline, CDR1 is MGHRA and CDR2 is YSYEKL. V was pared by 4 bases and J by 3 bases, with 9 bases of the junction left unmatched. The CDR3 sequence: CASSPGRVAGTDTQYF. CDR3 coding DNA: TGCGCCAGCAGCCCGGGGCGGGTAGCGGGGACAGATACGCAGTATTTT.

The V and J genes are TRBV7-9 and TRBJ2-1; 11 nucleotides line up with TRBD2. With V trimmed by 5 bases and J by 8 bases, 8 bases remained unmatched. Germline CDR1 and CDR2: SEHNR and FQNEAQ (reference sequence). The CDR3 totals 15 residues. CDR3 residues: CASSTTSGSWYEQFF. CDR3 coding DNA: TGTGCCAGCAGCACCACTAGCGGGAGCTGGTATGAGCAGTTCTTC. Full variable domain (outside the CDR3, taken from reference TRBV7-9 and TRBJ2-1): DTGVSQNPRHKITKRGQNVTFRCDPISEHNRLYWYRQTLGQGPEFLTYFQNEAQLEKSRLLSDRFSAERPKGSFSTLEIQRTEQGDSAMYLCASSTTSGSWYEQFFGPGTRLTVL.

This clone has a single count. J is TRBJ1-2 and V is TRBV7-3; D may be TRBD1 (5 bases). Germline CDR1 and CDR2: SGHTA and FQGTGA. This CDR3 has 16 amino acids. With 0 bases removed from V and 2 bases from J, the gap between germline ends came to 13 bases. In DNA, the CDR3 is TGTGCCAGCAGCTTAACAGGCTCTCCAGGGAACTATGGCTACACCTTC. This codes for CASSLTGSPGNYGYTF.

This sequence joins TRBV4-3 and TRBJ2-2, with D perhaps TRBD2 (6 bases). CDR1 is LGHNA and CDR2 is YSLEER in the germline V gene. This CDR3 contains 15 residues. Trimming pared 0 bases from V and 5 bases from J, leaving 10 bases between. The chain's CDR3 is CASSQDWAGTGELFF. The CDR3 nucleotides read TGCGCCAGCAGCCAAGATTGGGCGGGAACCGGGGAGCTGTTTTTT.

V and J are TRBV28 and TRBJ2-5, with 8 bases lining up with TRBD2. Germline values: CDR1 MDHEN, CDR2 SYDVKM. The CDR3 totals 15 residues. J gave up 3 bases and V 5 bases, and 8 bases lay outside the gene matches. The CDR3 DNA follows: TGTGCCAGCAGTCCGAGCGGGGGTATGGAAGAGACCCAGTACTTC. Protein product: CASSPSGGMEETQYF.

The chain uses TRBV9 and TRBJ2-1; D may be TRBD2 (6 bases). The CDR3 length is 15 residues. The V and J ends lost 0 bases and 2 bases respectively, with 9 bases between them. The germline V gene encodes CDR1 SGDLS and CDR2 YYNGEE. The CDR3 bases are TGTGCCAGCAGCGTAGGCGGCGGGACCTACAATGAGCAGTTCTTC. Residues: CASSVGGGTYNEQFF.

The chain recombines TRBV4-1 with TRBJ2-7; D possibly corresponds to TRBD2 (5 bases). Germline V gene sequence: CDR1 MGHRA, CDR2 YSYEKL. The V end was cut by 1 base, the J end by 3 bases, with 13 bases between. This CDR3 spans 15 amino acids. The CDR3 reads CASSQVTPGSYEQYF. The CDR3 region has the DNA TGCGCCAGCAGCCAAGTCACACCGGGGAGCTACGAGCAGTACTTC.

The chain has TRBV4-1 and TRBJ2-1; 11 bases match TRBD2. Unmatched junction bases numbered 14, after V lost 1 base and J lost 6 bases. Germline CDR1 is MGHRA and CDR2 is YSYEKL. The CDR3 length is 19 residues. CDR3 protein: CASSQGQVGLAGGSNEQFF. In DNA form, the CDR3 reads TGCGCCAGCAGCCAAGGTCAGGTCGGACTAGCGGGTGGGTCCAATGAGCAGTTCTTC.

CDR3 loop: CASSFGQGAPGYTF. The CDR3 bases are TGTGCCAGCAGCTTTGGACAGGGGGCGCCGGGCTACACCTTC. This chain connects TRBV13 to TRBJ1-2, with TRBD1 matching 11 bases. The trim removed 3 bases at V and 8 bases at J, leaving 5 bases unmatched. The CDR3 covers 14 residues. CDR1 PRHDT and CDR2 FYEKMQ come from the germline V gene (reference sequence).

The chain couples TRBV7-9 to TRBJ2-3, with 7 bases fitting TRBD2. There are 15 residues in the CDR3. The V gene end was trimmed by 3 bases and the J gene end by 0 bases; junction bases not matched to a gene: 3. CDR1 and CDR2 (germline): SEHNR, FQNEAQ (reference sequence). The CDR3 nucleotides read TGTGCCAGCAGCTTTAGCGGGCTAAGCACAGATACGCAGTATTTT. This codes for CASSFSGLSTDTQYF.

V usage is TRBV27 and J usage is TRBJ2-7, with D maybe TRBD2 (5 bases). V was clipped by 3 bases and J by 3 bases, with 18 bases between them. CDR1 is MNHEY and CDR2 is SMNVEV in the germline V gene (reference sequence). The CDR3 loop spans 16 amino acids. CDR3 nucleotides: TGTGCCAGCAGTTTGTCTGCCGGGGTTGTCCTCTACGAGCAGTACTTC. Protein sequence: CASSLSAGVVLYEQYF.

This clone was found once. CDR3 DNA: TGTGCCAGCAGTCCCGCGGGACTAGCGATCTACGAGCAGTACTTC. Translation gives CASSPAGLAIYEQYF. The chain links TRBV27 to TRBJ2-7; 10 bases map to TRBD2. V lost 5 bases and J lost 3; bases outside the gene matches: 7. The CDR3 runs to 15 residues. The V gene's germline CDR1 is MNHEY and CDR2 SMNVEV (reference sequence).

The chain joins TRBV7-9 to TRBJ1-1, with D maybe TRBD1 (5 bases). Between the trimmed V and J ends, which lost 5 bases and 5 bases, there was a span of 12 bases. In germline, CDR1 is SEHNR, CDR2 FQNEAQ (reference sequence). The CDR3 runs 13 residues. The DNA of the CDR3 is TGTGCCAGCAGCCCCGACAGACCTACTGAAGCTTTCTTT. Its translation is CASSPDRPTEAFF.

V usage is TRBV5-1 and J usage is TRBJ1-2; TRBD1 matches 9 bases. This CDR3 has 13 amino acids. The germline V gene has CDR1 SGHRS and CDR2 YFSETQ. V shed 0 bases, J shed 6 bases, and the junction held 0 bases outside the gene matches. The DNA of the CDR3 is TGCGCCAGCAGCTTGGGGACAGGGGATGGCTACACCTTC. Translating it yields CASSLGTGDGYTF.

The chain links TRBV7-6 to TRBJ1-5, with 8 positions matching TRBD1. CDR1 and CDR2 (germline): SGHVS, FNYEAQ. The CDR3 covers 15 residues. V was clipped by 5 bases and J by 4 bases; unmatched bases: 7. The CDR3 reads CASSQWTGRNQPQHF. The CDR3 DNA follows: TGTGCCAGCAGCCAATGGACAGGGAGGAATCAGCCCCAGCATTTT.

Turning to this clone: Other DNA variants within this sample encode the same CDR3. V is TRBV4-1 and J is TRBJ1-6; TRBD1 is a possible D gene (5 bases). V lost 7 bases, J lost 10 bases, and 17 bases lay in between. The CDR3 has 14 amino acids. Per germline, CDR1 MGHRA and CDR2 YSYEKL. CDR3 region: CASKLGQSSSPLHF. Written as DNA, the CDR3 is TGCGCCAGCAAATTGGGGCAGAGTAGCTCACCCCTCCACTTT.

CDR3 sequence (DNA): TGTGCCAGCTCAACGGGGGGAAGCTCTGGAAACACCATATATTTT. Protein: CASSTGGSSGNTIYF. This sequence joins TRBV18 and TRBJ1-3, with D possibly matching TRBD1 (5 bases). V was shortened by 5 bases and J by 0 bases, with 11 bases between the two germline ends. Germline V gene lookup returns CDR1 KGHSH and CDR2 LQKENI. CDR3 length: 15 residues. The variable domain in full, with the rest retrieved from reference TRBV18 and TRBJ1-3, is NAGVMQNPRHLVRRRGQEARLRCSPMKGHSHVYWYRQLPEEGLKFMVYLQKENIIDESGMPKERFSAEFPKEGPSILRIQQVVRGDSAAYFCASSTGGSSGNTIYFGEGSWLTVV.

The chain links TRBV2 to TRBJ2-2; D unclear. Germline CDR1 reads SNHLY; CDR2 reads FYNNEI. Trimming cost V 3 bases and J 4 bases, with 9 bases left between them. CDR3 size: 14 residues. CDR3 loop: CASSDAGSTGELFF. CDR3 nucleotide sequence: TGTGCCAGCAGTGATGCAGGAAGCACCGGGGAGCTGTTTTTT.

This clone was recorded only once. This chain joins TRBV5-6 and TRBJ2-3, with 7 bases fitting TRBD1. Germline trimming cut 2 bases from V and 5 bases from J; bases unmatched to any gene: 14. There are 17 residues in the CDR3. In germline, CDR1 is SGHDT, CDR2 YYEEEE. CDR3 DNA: TGTGCCAGCAGCTTAGATTCAGGGGGATCGTCCGGAGATACGCAGTATTTT. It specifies CASSLDSGGSSGDTQYF.

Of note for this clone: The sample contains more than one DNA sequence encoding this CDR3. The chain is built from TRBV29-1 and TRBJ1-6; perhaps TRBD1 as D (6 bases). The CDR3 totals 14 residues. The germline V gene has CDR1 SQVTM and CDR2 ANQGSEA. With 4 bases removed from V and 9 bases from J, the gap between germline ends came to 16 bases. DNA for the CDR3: TGCAGCGTTGGAGGACAGTCAATCACTTCACCCCTCCACTTT. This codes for CSVGGQSITSPLHF.

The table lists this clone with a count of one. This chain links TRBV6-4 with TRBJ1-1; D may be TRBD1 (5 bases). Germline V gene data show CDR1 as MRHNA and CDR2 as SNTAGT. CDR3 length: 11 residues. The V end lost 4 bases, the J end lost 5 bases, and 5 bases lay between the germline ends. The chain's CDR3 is CASSGTTEAFF. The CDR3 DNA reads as TGTGCCAGCAGTGGGACAACTGAAGCTTTCTTT.

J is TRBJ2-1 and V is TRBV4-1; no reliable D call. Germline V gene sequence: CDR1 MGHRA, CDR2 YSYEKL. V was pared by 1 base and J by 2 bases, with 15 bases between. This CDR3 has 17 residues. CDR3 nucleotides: TGCGCCAGCAGCCAAGGTTGGCTAGTAAACACCTACAATGAGCAGTTCTTC. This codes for CASSQGWLVNTYNEQFF.

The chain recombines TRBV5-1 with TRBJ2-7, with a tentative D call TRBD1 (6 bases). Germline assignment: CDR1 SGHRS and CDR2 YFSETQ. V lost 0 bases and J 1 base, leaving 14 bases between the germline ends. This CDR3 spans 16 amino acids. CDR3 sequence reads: CASSLGRQVLSYEQYF. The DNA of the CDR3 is TGCGCCAGCAGCTTGGGCCGACAGGTCCTTTCCTACGAGCAGTACTTC.

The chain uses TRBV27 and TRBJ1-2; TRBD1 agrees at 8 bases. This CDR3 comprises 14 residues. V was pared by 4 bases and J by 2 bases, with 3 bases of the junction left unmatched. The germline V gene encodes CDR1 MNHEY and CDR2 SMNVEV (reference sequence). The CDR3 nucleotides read TGTGCCAGCAGTTCAGGGGGCCAGAACTATGGCTACACCTTC. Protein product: CASSSGGQNYGYTF.